This is a list of T cell receptor beta chains from one sample in a study of blood T cells in healthy people across ages. MiXCR was run by TCRdb on the 5' RACE reads, yielding one entry per CDR3 protein. In the table there are approximately 1.5 million distinct CDR3 sequences, around 40% of which are singletons. The sequencing input was blood. The receptors originated from a young woman in good health. Both conserved end residues are part of each CDR3. Fields, in order: clone size, D gene, J gene, V gene, CDR3 DNA, CDR3 protein. A D gene is named only where the DNA matches it firmly. Clone sizes are given selectively: once, few, many, or a class where the clone is expanded.

clone size: few; D gene: TRBD2; J gene: TRBJ2-7; V gene: TRBV20-1; CDR3 DNA: TGCAGTGCTATCGAACTAGCGGTTCCCCCCTACGAGCAGTACTTC; CDR3 protein: CSAIELAVPPYEQYF
clone size: once; D gene: TRBD1; J gene: TRBJ2-2; V gene: TRBV4-1; CDR3 DNA: TGCGCCAGCAGCCAGGGGGACAGGGAACTCACCGGGGAGCTGTTTTTT; CDR3 protein: CASSQGDRELTGELFF
clone size: many; D gene: NA; J gene: TRBJ2-6; V gene: TRBV15; CDR3 DNA: TGTGCCACCAGCAGGGAGGGGAGTACTGGGGCCAACGTCCTGACTTTC; CDR3 protein: CATSREGSTGANVLTF
clone size: few; D gene: NA; J gene: TRBJ2-5; V gene: TRBV20-1; CDR3 DNA: TGCAGTGCTAGAAGATTGGGGCTAGCGCTCAATGAGCAGTACTTC; CDR3 protein: CSARRLGLALNEQYF
clone size: NA; D gene: NA; J gene: TRBJ2-1; V gene: TRBV28; CDR3 DNA: TGTGCCAGCAGTGCCCAGCTCCCCCAGCAGTTCTTC; CDR3 protein: CASSAQLPQQFF
clone size: NA; D gene: TRBD1; J gene: TRBJ1-1; V gene: TRBV6-2/TRBV6-3; CDR3 DNA: TGTGCCAGCAGATCCGCAGGGGGCACTGAAGCTTTCTTT; CDR3 protein: CASRSAGGTEAFF
clone size: NA; D gene: TRBD1; J gene: TRBJ1-2; V gene: TRBV7-8; CDR3 DNA: TGTGCCAGCAGCCGAAGGGACAGGGCGAACTATGGCTACACCTTC; CDR3 protein: CASSRRDRANYGYTF
clone size: NA; D gene: TRBD1; J gene: TRBJ2-1; V gene: TRBV28; CDR3 DNA: TGTGCCAGCAGAAGAGGGGGCGGGCTGTCGTATGAGCAGTTCTTC; CDR3 protein: CASRRGGGLSYEQFF
clone size: NA; D gene: TRBD2; J gene: TRBJ2-1; V gene: TRBV28; CDR3 DNA: TGTGCCAGCCGCGAAGTAGCGGGCTACAATGAGCAGTTCTTC; CDR3 protein: CASREVAGYNEQFF
clone size: few; D gene: NA; J gene: TRBJ1-2; V gene: TRBV10-3; CDR3 DNA: TGTGCCATCAGTGACAGGGTTTACGGCTACACCTTC; CDR3 protein: CAISDRVYGYTF
clone size: NA; D gene: TRBD2; J gene: TRBJ2-1; V gene: TRBV28; CDR3 DNA: TGTGCCAGCAGTTGGGGGACTAGCGGAGGGGATGAGCAGTTCTTC; CDR3 protein: CASSWGTSGGDEQFF
clone size: NA; D gene: NA; J gene: TRBJ2-5; V gene: TRBV7-8; CDR3 DNA: TGTGCCAGCAGCCAATTAGTGGGGAGAGAGACCCAGTACTTC; CDR3 protein: CASSQLVGRETQYF
clone size: few; D gene: TRBD2; J gene: TRBJ2-3; V gene: TRBV20-1; CDR3 DNA: TGCAGTGCTAGAGATCTGGTCGGGGGGGAGTCAGATACGCAGTATTTT; CDR3 protein: CSARDLVGGESDTQYF
clone size: few; D gene: NA; J gene: TRBJ1-1; V gene: TRBV9; CDR3 DNA: TGTGCCAGCAGCGTGACACCGAACACTGAAGCTTTCTTT; CDR3 protein: CASSVTPNTEAFF
clone size: NA; D gene: NA; J gene: TRBJ2-7; V gene: TRBV6-2/TRBV6-3; CDR3 DNA: TGTGCCAGCAGTTACCCTTACTACGAGCAGTACTTC; CDR3 protein: CASSYPYYEQYF
clone size: NA; D gene: NA; J gene: TRBJ2-7; V gene: TRBV7-2; CDR3 DNA: TGTGCCAGCAGCATAGGACAACAGAGCTCCTACAATGAGCAGTACTTC; CDR3 protein: CASSIGQQSSYNEQYF
clone size: NA; D gene: TRBD1; J gene: TRBJ2-7; V gene: TRBV10-3; CDR3 DNA: TGTGCCACCAGTGAGGACAGGTTCTACGAGCAGTACTTC; CDR3 protein: CATSEDRFYEQYF
clone size: few; D gene: TRBD2; J gene: TRBJ2-2; V gene: TRBV12-3/TRBV12-4; CDR3 DNA: TGTGCCAGCAGTTTAGGCGGGAGGACCACCGGGGAGCTGTTTTTT; CDR3 protein: CASSLGGRTTGELFF
clone size: NA; D gene: NA; J gene: TRBJ2-3; V gene: TRBV29-1; CDR3 DNA: TGCAGCGTTGTATCCCCGGATGATACGCAGTATTTT; CDR3 protein: CSVVSPDDTQYF
clone size: few; D gene: NA; J gene: TRBJ1-5; V gene: TRBV20-1; CDR3 DNA: TGCAGTGCTCCCCGAGGGTCGGGCAATCAGCCCCAGCATTTT; CDR3 protein: CSAPRGSGNQPQHF
clone size: NA; D gene: NA; J gene: TRBJ1-1; V gene: TRBV4-2; CDR3 DNA: TGTGCCAGCAGCCCTACACAGAATATGAACACTGAAGCTTTCTTT; CDR3 protein: CASSPTQNMNTEAFF
clone size: few; D gene: TRBD1; J gene: TRBJ2-7; V gene: TRBV12-3/TRBV12-4; CDR3 DNA: TGTGCCAGCAGTTTAGCGCTTGACAGGGGGCACGAGCAGTACTTC; CDR3 protein: CASSLALDRGHEQYF
clone size: NA; D gene: TRBD1; J gene: TRBJ2-7; V gene: TRBV4-3; CDR3 DNA: TGCGCCAGCAGCCCATCTCCTGGCAGGGGGCAATACGAGCAGTACTTC; CDR3 protein: CASSPSPGRGQYEQYF
clone size: few; D gene: NA; J gene: TRBJ1-1; V gene: TRBV4-3; CDR3 DNA: TGCGCCAGCAGCCGACAGACGGGGAGGCGGAACACTGAAGCTTTCTTT; CDR3 protein: CASSRQTGRRNTEAFF
clone size: NA; D gene: NA; J gene: TRBJ1-4; V gene: TRBV7-9; CDR3 DNA: TGTGCCAGCAGCTCCCCCAGTGAAAAACTGTTTTTT; CDR3 protein: CASSSPSEKLFF
clone size: NA; D gene: NA; J gene: TRBJ2-7; V gene: TRBV6-5; CDR3 DNA: TGTGCCAGCAGTTATAGGGGGACCTACAATGAGCAGTACTTC; CDR3 protein: CASSYRGTYNEQYF
clone size: few; D gene: NA; J gene: TRBJ2-7; V gene: TRBV5-1; CDR3 DNA: TGCGCCAGCAGCATCCAGCAGGGTTTGGAGCAGTACTTC; CDR3 protein: CASSIQQGLEQYF
clone size: NA; D gene: TRBD2; J gene: TRBJ2-3; V gene: TRBV30; CDR3 DNA: TGTGCCTGGAATACGGCGGGACTAGCGGATACGCAGTATTTT; CDR3 protein: CAWNTAGLADTQYF
clone size: NA; D gene: TRBD1; J gene: TRBJ2-5; V gene: TRBV11-2; CDR3 DNA: TGTGCCAGCAGCTTCCGACAGGGTTTCGGGCAAGAGACCCAGTACTTC; CDR3 protein: CASSFRQGFGQETQYF
clone size: NA; D gene: NA; J gene: TRBJ1-1; V gene: TRBV4-3; CDR3 DNA: TGCGCCAGCAGCCAACCAGGGGACCATTTGAGCGCTTTCTTT; CDR3 protein: CASSQPGDHLSAFF
clone size: NA; D gene: NA; J gene: TRBJ1-1; V gene: TRBV29-1; CDR3 DNA: TGCAGCGCCAACCCGGACGGGTACACTGAAGCTTTCTTT; CDR3 protein: CSANPDGYTEAFF
clone size: NA; D gene: TRBD2; J gene: TRBJ2-7; V gene: TRBV7-2; CDR3 DNA: TGTGCCAGCAGCTCGGGGACTACAAAAGAGGCCCAGTACTTC; CDR3 protein: CASSSGTTKEAQYF
clone size: many; D gene: TRBD1; J gene: TRBJ1-5; V gene: TRBV12-3/TRBV12-4; CDR3 DNA: TGTGCCAGCAGCCTGGACAGGGGGAGGTCTGGTAGGCCCCAGCATTTT; CDR3 protein: CASSLDRGRSGRPQHF
clone size: NA; D gene: NA; J gene: TRBJ1-1; V gene: TRBV7-9; CDR3 DNA: TGTGCCAGCAGTTTTGACAAGCCGAGAGGAAACACTGAAGCTTTCTTT; CDR3 protein: CASSFDKPRGNTEAFF
clone size: NA; D gene: NA; J gene: TRBJ2-1; V gene: TRBV6-5; CDR3 DNA: TGTGCCAGCAGTTACCGACGGGCCGGTTACAATGAGCAGTTCTTC; CDR3 protein: CASSYRRAGYNEQFF
clone size: NA; D gene: NA; J gene: TRBJ1-6; V gene: TRBV7-2; CDR3 DNA: TGTGCCAGCAGCTTACGGTACCCAGGGACTAATTCACCCCTCCACTTT; CDR3 protein: CASSLRYPGTNSPLHF
clone size: NA; D gene: TRBD2; J gene: TRBJ2-1; V gene: TRBV12-3/TRBV12-4; CDR3 DNA: TGTGCCAGCATTTTAGTGCTAGCGGGAGGGTACAATGAGCAGTTCTTC; CDR3 protein: CASILVLAGGYNEQFF
clone size: few; D gene: NA; J gene: TRBJ2-7; V gene: TRBV7-6; CDR3 DNA: TGTGCCAGCAGCTCTGTCCGGGGCGCTTCTCTAGAGCAGTACTTC; CDR3 protein: CASSSVRGASLEQYF
clone size: many; D gene: NA; J gene: TRBJ1-1; V gene: TRBV7-2; CDR3 DNA: TGTGCCAGCAGCTTAGGCAGGGGGAACACTGAAGCTTTCTTT; CDR3 protein: CASSLGRGNTEAFF
clone size: NA; D gene: NA; J gene: TRBJ2-7; V gene: TRBV5-1; CDR3 DNA: TGCGCCAGCAGCATTGGCACCGATTCCTACGAGCAGTACTTC; CDR3 protein: CASSIGTDSYEQYF
clone size: few; D gene: TRBD1; J gene: TRBJ1-1; V gene: TRBV29-1; CDR3 DNA: TGCAGCGTTATTAACAGGGGGGTCACTGAAGCTTTCTTT; CDR3 protein: CSVINRGVTEAFF
clone size: few; D gene: NA; J gene: TRBJ2-7; V gene: TRBV4-3; CDR3 DNA: TGCGCCAGCAGCCAAGATCTCACGACTCTGAGCGAGCAGTACTTC; CDR3 protein: CASSQDLTTLSEQYF
clone size: NA; D gene: TRBD2; J gene: TRBJ2-1; V gene: TRBV12-3/TRBV12-4; CDR3 DNA: TGTGCCAGCAGTCGAGTGGTAGCGGGATGGAATGAGCAGTTCTTC; CDR3 protein: CASSRVVAGWNEQFF
clone size: NA; D gene: TRBD1; J gene: TRBJ2-7; V gene: TRBV27; CDR3 DNA: TGTGCCAGCAGTCCAGATCGACAGGGGCCCTCCTACGAGCAGTACTTC; CDR3 protein: CASSPDRQGPSYEQYF
clone size: NA; D gene: NA; J gene: TRBJ1-1; V gene: TRBV6-5; CDR3 DNA: TGTGCCAGCAGTTACTCCTGGGCTCTGAACACTGAAGCTTTCTTT; CDR3 protein: CASSYSWALNTEAFF
clone size: NA; D gene: NA; J gene: TRBJ2-5; V gene: TRBV12-3/TRBV12-4; CDR3 DNA: TGTGCCAGCAGACCCGCTCTGTCCTACAATGAGCAGTACTTC; CDR3 protein: CASRPALSYNEQYF